One sample yielded the 24 T cell receptor beta chains listed below, sequenced in a study of early T cells in non-severe SARS-CoV-2 infection (dated by TCRdb to the early 2020s). Libraries were prepared through 5' RACE. The listed sequencing device is NextSeq 500. TCRdb's own reprocessing of the public reads used fastp at Q25 and MiXCR and kept productive beta chains. Rows merge per CDR3 protein into single entries with the most common DNA and genes. Recorded for this sample are tens of thousands of distinct CDR3 sequences; 4.5% to 7% of them occurred a single time. About 4.7% of the sample comes from the top ten. This sample comprised whole blood, obtained at baseline. The source is an adult who was a healthcare worker with PCR-confirmed SARS-CoV-2 infection or an uninfected control (not recorded which).

In its sample, this clonotype was seen a few times. This chain joins TRBV12-3 or TRBV12-4 and TRBJ1-1, with D tentatively TRBD1 (5 bases). V lost 0 bases, J lost 8 bases, and 10 bases lay in between. There are 13 residues in the CDR3. The CDR3 coding sequence is TGTGCCAGCAGTTTAGCCGGGACGGAAGAAGCTTTCTTT. This gives the protein CASSLAGTEEAFF.

This clonotype was seen many times. The genes are TRBV5-6 and TRBJ1-6; D may be TRBD1 (6 bases). This CDR3 has 13 residues. Trimming stripped 2 bases from V and 8 bases from J, with 8 bases between. From germline, CDR1 is SGHDT and CDR2 YYEEEE. This CDR3 reads CASSLNRDSPLHF. The CDR3 DNA reads as TGTGCCAGCAGCTTAAACAGGGATTCACCCCTCCACTTT.

This clonotype has a count of ten or more. This chain joins TRBV7-6 and TRBJ2-2; D not certain. Trimming pared 1 base from V and 7 bases from J, leaving 13 bases between. The germline V gene has CDR1 SGHVS and CDR2 FNYEAQ. This CDR3 is built from 15 residues. The CDR3 region has the DNA TGTGCCAGCAGCTTAGTGCTCCCCCCAGGCGGGGAGCTGTTTTTT. It translates to CASSLVLPPGGELFF.

This clonotype appeared once. Being one base from a much bigger clone, this may be a read error. The DNA of the CDR3 is TGCTGCGTTGCCCGCACTGAAGCTTTCTTT. Its translation: CCVARTEAFF. The chain carries TRBV29-1 and TRBJ1-1; no firm D call. This CDR3 has 10 amino acids. Germline CDR1 and CDR2: SQVTM and ANQGSEA.

This clonotype showed up many times. The chain has TRBV12-3 or TRBV12-4 and TRBJ2-5; the D is unclear. The CDR3 runs 12 residues. Trimming took off 3 bases at V and 5 bases at J, with 7 bases between the two ends. DNA for the CDR3: TGTGCCAGCAGTTTCCCCATGGAGACCCAGTACTTC. Protein: CASSFPMETQYF.

In its sample, this clonotype ranks as medium-sized. The chain carries TRBV7-8 and TRBJ2-1, with D hard to call. The CDR3 runs 14 residues. Trimming took off 8 bases at V and 4 bases at J, with 15 bases between the two ends. The V gene's germline CDR1 is SGHVS and CDR2 FQNEAQ. DNA of the CDR3: TGTGCCAGCTCCCCCCAATCCGTTTACAATGAGCAGTTCTTC. Translation gives CASSPQSVYNEQFF. Using reference TRBV7-8 and TRBJ2-1 for the parts outside the CDR3, the full variable domain is GAGVSQSPRYKVAKRGQDVALRCDPISGHVSLFWYQQALGQGPEFLTYFQNEAQLDKSGLPSDRFFAERPEGSVSTLKIQRTQQEDSAVYLCASSPQSVYNEQFFGPGTRLTVL.

V usage is TRBV11-1 and J usage is TRBJ2-5; D remains unclear. The germline CDR1 and CDR2 sequences are SGHAT and FQDESV (reference sequence). CDR3 length: 12 residues. The germline V and J ends were trimmed by 8 bases and 1 base, with 8 bases remaining between them. CDR3 residues: CASRGPQETQYF. In DNA form, the CDR3 reads TGTGCCAGCCGTGGACCCCAAGAGACCCAGTACTTC.

This clonotype was counted ten times or more. The genes are TRBV20-1 and TRBJ1-1; weak D call: TRBD1 (5 bases). This CDR3 is 11 amino acids long. V was clipped by 3 bases and J by 11 bases, with 13 bases between them. The germline V gene has CDR1 DFQATT and CDR2 SNEGSKA (reference sequence). CDR3: CSARGGLEAFF. CDR3 sequence (DNA): TGCAGTGCTAGGGGGGGTTTGGAGGCTTTCTTT.

The table lists this clonotype with many counts. The gene calls are TRBV29-1 and TRBJ2-3; 9 bases agree with TRBD2. The CDR3 has 14 amino acids. Germline V gene sequence: CDR1 SQVTM, CDR2 ANQGSEA. V lost 8 bases and J lost 4; bases outside the gene matches: 10. The CDR3 reads CSLGGGRVPDTQYF. CDR3 nucleotides: TGCAGCCTCGGGGGCGGGAGGGTACCAGATACGCAGTATTTT.

The genes are TRBV12-3 or TRBV12-4 and TRBJ1-1; 8 bases are shared with TRBD1. There are 14 residues in the CDR3. V was clipped by 5 bases and J by 6 bases; unmatched bases: 8. As DNA, the CDR3 is TGTGCCAGCAGTCAGGGGGCGGGGCGCGCTGAAGCTTTCTTT. Protein: CASSQGAGRAEAFF.

This clonotype was counted ten times or more. V gene TRBV7-2 combines with J gene TRBJ2-5; 9 bases match TRBD1. The germline V gene encodes CDR1 SGHTA and CDR2 FQGNSA. CDR3 length: 13 residues. Trimming took 5 bases from V and 9 from J; bases not matched to a gene: 7. The DNA of the CDR3 is TGTGCCAGCAGCGAAGGACAGGGGAGGGCCCAGTACTTC. It is translated as CASSEGQGRAQYF.

The table lists this clonotype with many counts. This chain joins TRBV10-3 and TRBJ2-3; 11 positions match TRBD2. The length of the CDR3 is 15 residues. Germline assignment: CDR1 ENHRY and CDR2 SYGVKD. Trimming at V came to 3 bases and at J to 8 bases, leaving 7 bases not matched to a gene. The DNA for the CDR3 is TGTGCCATCAGTGATAGTCTAGCGGGAGGTGGTACGCAGTATTTT. It specifies CAISDSLAGGGTQYF.

This clonotype was observed at least ten times. The V and J genes are TRBV3-2 and TRBJ2-3; the DNA was not used to check the table's D call, TRBD2. TRBV3-2 is reported as a pseudogene. CDR3 length equals 16 residues. The CDR3 DNA reads TGTGCCAGCAGCCAAGGGTTGGCTAGCGGTACAGATACGCAGTATTTT. Translation gives CASSQGLASGTDTQYF.

This clonotype was seen more than once but under ten times. V gene TRBV19 combines with J gene TRBJ2-7; 11 nucleotides line up with TRBD2. Germline loops: CDR1 LNHDA, CDR2 SQIVND (reference sequence). V dropped 2 bases and J dropped 2; count of bases not matched to a gene: 5. There are 16 residues in the CDR3. CDR3 nucleotide sequence: TGTGCCAGTAGTATAAAAGGGACTAGCGGAACCTACGAGCAGTACTTC. Its translation is CASSIKGTSGTYEQYF.

This clonotype was seen at least ten times. CDR3 nucleotide sequence: TGTGCCAGCAGCTTGAGGGTCGGTCGATCTGAAGCTTTCTTT. Translating gives CASSLRVGRSEAFF. V usage is TRBV7-2 and J usage is TRBJ1-1, with no clear D. This CDR3 spans 14 amino acids. Germline-derived CDR1 and CDR2 are SGHTA and FQGNSA. V was pared by 3 bases and J by 6 bases, with 14 bases between.

This clonotype was recorded many times. The rearrangement links TRBV10-3 to TRBJ2-1, with D perhaps TRBD1 (5 bases). The CDR3 length is 15 residues. Germline lookup yields CDR1 ENHRY and CDR2 SYGVKD. V was trimmed by 10 bases and J by 7 bases, leaving 23 bases between them. For the CDR3, the DNA is TGTGCCAGCGCACCCGGTGCAGGGCGGCAGAATGAGCAGTTCTTC. Encoded protein: CASAPGAGRQNEQFF.

This clonotype was counted at least ten times. The chain is built from TRBV7-6 and TRBJ2-7; 7 bases map to TRBD1. Per the germline V gene, CDR1 is SGHVS and CDR2 is FNYEAQ. With 5 bases clipped from V and 3 bases from J, the junction kept 4 bases outside the gene matches. The CDR3 consists of 13 residues. DNA for the CDR3: TGTGCCAGCAGCCTCCGGGACAGCTACGAGCAGTACTTC. Amino acids: CASSLRDSYEQYF. The variable domain in full, completed from reference TRBV7-6 and TRBJ2-7, reads GAGVSQSPRYKVTKRGQDVALRCDPISGHVSLYWYRQALGQGPEFLTYFNYEAQQDKSGLPNDRFSAERPEGSISTLTIQRTEQRDSAMYRCASSLRDSYEQYFGPGTRLTVT.

This clonotype came up many times. This chain uses TRBV6-5 with TRBJ1-3; 8 bases agree with TRBD1. V dropped 5 bases and J dropped 0; count of bases not matched to a gene: 9. Germline CDR1 and CDR2: MNHEY and SVGAGI. The CDR3 is 17 amino acids. The CDR3 region has the DNA TGTGCCAGCAGTCGTCGGACAGGGCTCTACTCTGGAAACACCATATATTTT. As protein: CASSRRTGLYSGNTIYF.

This clonotype was detected many times. This chain uses TRBV7-6 with TRBJ2-3, with D perhaps TRBD2 (7 bases). The CDR3 loop spans 13 amino acids. CDR1 and CDR2 (germline): SGHVS, FNYEAQ. V lost 7 bases to trimming and J lost 4 bases, with 12 bases between them. The CDR3 DNA sequence: TGTGCCAGCAAGGGGGGGGCTGCAGATACGCAGTATTTT. It translates to CASKGGAADTQYF.

This clonotype was picked up a small number of times. The rearrangement uses TRBV29-1 and TRBJ2-5; weak D call: TRBD2 (6 bases). CDR1 and CDR2 (germline): SQVTM, ANQGSEA. The CDR3 length is 13 residues. Trimming removed 5 bases at V and 5 bases at J, with 15 bases between. In DNA, the CDR3 is TGCAGCGTTTCGTCGGGGGTTACGGAGACCCAGTACTTC. Translated, it gives CSVSSGVTETQYF.

This clonotype was observed at least ten times. V and J are TRBV11-2 and TRBJ2-1, with D unclear. The CDR3 is 15 residues long. CDR1 is SGHAT, CDR2 FQNNGV, per germline. Trimming removed 3 bases from V and 10 bases from J, with 19 bases in between. CDR3 DNA: TGTGCCAGCAGCTTTGGGATCGCGAAGGGCCGGGAGCAGTTCTTC. It translates to CASSFGIAKGREQFF.

This clonotype appeared many times. The chain uses TRBV10-3 and TRBJ2-2; D unresolved. Germline CDR1 reads ENHRY; CDR2 reads SYGVKD. This CDR3 spans 12 amino acids. V was pared by 7 bases and J by 7 bases, with 10 bases between. The CDR3: CAIMEQNGELFF. CDR3 nucleotide sequence: TGTGCCATCATGGAACAGAACGGGGAGCTGTTTTTT.

This clonotype was counted only a few times. The chain joins TRBV25-1 to TRBJ2-1, with D hard to call. Germline CDR1 MGHDK, CDR2 SYGVNS. This CDR3 has 16 residues. Between the trimmed V and J ends, which lost 8 bases and 0 bases, there was a span of 17 bases. CDR3 in amino acids: CASRSSDTSSYNEQFF. The CDR3 nucleotides are TGTGCCAGCCGATCTTCCGACACGAGCTCCTACAATGAGCAGTTCTTC. Full variable domain (outside the CDR3, taken from reference TRBV25-1 and TRBJ2-1): EADIYQTPRYLVIGTGKKITLECSQTMGHDKMYWYQQDPGMELHLIHYSYGVNSTEKGDLSSESTVSRIRTEHFPLTLESARPSHTSQYLCASRSSDTSSYNEQFFGPGTRLTVL.

This clonotype was seen at least ten times. The CDR3 DNA sequence: TGCGCCAGCAGCCAACGGGGACAGGCTCAAGAGACCCAGTACTTC. This sequence encodes CASSQRGQAQETQYF. This chain uses TRBV4-1 with TRBJ2-5; TRBD1 aligns across 8 bases. Germline V gene lookup returns CDR1 MGHRA and CDR2 YSYEKL. There are 15 residues in the CDR3. V was pared by 2 bases and J by 2 bases, with 4 bases of the junction left unmatched.